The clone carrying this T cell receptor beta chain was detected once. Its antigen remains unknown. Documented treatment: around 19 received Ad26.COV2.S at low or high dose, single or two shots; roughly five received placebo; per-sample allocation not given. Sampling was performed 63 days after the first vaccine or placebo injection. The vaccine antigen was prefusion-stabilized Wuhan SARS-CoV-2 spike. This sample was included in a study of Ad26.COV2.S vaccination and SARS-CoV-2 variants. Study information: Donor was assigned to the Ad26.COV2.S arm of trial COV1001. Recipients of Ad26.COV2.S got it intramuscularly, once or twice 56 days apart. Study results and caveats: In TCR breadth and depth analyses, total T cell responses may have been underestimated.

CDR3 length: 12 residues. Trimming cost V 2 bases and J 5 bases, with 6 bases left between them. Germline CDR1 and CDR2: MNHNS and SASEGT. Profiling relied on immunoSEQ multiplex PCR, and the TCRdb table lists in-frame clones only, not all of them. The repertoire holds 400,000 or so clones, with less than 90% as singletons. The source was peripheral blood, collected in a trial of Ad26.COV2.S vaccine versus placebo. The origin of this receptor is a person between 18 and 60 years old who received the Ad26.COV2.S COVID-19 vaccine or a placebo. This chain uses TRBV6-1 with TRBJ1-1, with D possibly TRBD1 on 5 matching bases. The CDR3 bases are TGTGCCAGCAGTGAATGGGGGACTGAAGCTTTCTTT. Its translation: CASSEWGTEAFF.